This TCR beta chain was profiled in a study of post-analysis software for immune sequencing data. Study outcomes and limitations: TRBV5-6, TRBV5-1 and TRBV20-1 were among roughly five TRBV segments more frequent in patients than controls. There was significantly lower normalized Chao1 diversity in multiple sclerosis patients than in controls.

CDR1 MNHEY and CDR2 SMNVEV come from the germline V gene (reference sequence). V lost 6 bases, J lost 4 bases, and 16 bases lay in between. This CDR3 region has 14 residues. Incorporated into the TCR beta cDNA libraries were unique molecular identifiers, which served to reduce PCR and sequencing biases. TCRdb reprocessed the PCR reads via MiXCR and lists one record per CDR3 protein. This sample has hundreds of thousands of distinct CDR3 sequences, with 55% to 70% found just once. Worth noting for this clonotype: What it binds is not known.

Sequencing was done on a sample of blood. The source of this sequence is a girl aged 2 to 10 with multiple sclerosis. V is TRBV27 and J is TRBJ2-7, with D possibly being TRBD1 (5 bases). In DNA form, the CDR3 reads TGTGCCAGCAGCAGCCGTGGGGCGCAATACGAGCAGTACTTC. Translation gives CASSSRGAQYEQYF.